This entry lists 13 T cell receptor beta chains sequenced from one sample in a study of OX40 agonist ivuxolimab in advanced cancers. Repertoires were generated with immunoSEQ multiplex PCR, while TCRdb's copy carries only in-frame clones and drops some. The table includes some 60,000 clones, roughly 80% detected once. Sequencing used CD4+ or CD8+ T cells sorted from blood, obtained in a trial of the OX40 agonist ivuxolimab. Every receptor here comes from an adult with an advanced solid tumor such as melanoma, head and neck, liver or kidney cancer.

This chain joins TRBV5-8 and TRBJ1-2; possibly TRBD1 for D (6 bases). V shed 0 bases and J shed 4 bases, with 13 bases lying between them. Germline V gene data show CDR1 as SGHTS and CDR2 as YDEGEE. The CDR3 contains 15 residues. The CDR3 loop is CASSLDGGHGYGYTF. Written as DNA, the CDR3 is TGTGCCAGCAGCTTGGATGGGGGGCACGGCTATGGCTACACCTTC.

This clone was seen a few times. This rearrangement joins TRBV20-1 to TRBJ1-1; TRBD1 aligns across 7 bases. The length of the CDR3 is 9 residues. The germline V gene has CDR1 DFQATT and CDR2 SNEGSKA (reference sequence). With 3 bases clipped from V and 11 bases from J, the junction kept 0 bases outside the gene matches. The CDR3: CSARTGAFF. CDR3 DNA: TGCAGTGCTAGGACAGGGGCTTTCTTT.

The chain combines TRBV7-9 with TRBJ2-3, with D uncertain. The CDR3 loop spans 18 amino acids. Germline CDR1 reads SEHNR; CDR2 reads FQNEAQ (reference sequence). Trimming shortened V by 4 bases and J by 4 bases, and 24 bases separated the two germline ends. The CDR3 DNA sequence: TGTGCCAGCAGCTCCCCCTACCCTTCCGTCCACCGCGCAGATACGCAGTATTTT. Amino acids: CASSSPYPSVHRADTQYF.

This clone was detected once. The rearrangement uses TRBV5-4 and TRBJ2-5; tentatively, D is TRBD1 (6 bases). The CDR3 is made up of 14 amino acids. The ends were cut back, 1 base at V and 1 base at J, with 8 bases in the middle. Germline V gene data show CDR1 as SGHNT and CDR2 as YYREEE (reference sequence). The CDR3 region is CASSLSGVQETQYF. Written as DNA, the CDR3 is TGTGCCAGCAGCTTGTCAGGGGTCCAAGAGACCCAGTACTTC.

The V gene is TRBV19, the J gene TRBJ1-4, with 7 bases identical to TRBD1. The length of the CDR3 is 13 residues. Unmatched junction bases numbered 11, after V lost 11 bases and J lost 8 bases. Germline-derived CDR1 and CDR2 are LNHDA and SQIVND (reference sequence). The DNA for the CDR3 is TGTGCCGCCCGACGGGACAGAAAAGAAAAACTGTTTTTT. Protein product: CAARRDRKEKLFF.

The chain employs TRBV7-3 and TRBJ2-3; 7 bases are a match to TRBD1. The V and J ends lost 4 bases and 6 bases, in that order; junction bases with no gene match: 7. The length of the CDR3 is 14 residues. Germline V gene lookup returns CDR1 SGHTA and CDR2 FQGTGA. The CDR3 sequence: CASSSTGTVDTQYF. DNA of the CDR3: TGTGCCAGCAGCTCAACCGGGACAGTCGATACGCAGTATTTT.

The rearrangement joins TRBV7-2 to TRBJ2-5; tentative D call: TRBD2 (5 bases). The DNA end lines up better with TRBJ2-7; the J call may be wrong. CDR3 length: 12 residues. Germline loops: CDR1 SGHTA, CDR2 FQGNSA. The CDR3, as DNA: TGTGCCAGCAGCCCTTTCGCGGGCGAGCAGTACTTC. Encoded protein: CASSPFAGEQYF.

The chain is built from TRBV27 and TRBJ1-4; tentatively, D is TRBD1 (5 bases). From germline, CDR1 is MNHEY and CDR2 SMNVEV (reference sequence). This CDR3 has 13 residues. V lost 11 bases and J lost 6, with 16 bases in between. The DNA for the CDR3 is TGTGCCTCTGGGGGGAATTGGGATGAAAAACTGTTTTTT. This gives the protein CASGGNWDEKLFF. Supplemented by reference TRBV27 and TRBJ1-4, the full variable domain reads EAQVTQNPRYLITVTGKKLTVTCSQNMNHEYMSWYRQDPGLGLRQIYYSMNVEVTDKGDVPEGYKVSRKEKRNFPLILESPSPNQTSLYFCASGGNWDEKLFFGSGTQLSVL.

The chain combines TRBV19 with TRBJ2-1; D is unresolved. V shed 3 bases and J shed 4 bases, with 4 bases lying between them. This CDR3 spans 12 amino acids. Germline CDR1 LNHDA, CDR2 SQIVND (reference sequence). The CDR3 is CASSMYYNEQFF. The CDR3 DNA follows: TGTGCCAGTAGTATGTATTACAATGAGCAGTTCTTC.

This clone was detected once. The chain joins TRBV7-8 to TRBJ1-4; D is ambiguous. The ends were cut back, 2 bases at V and 0 bases at J, with 13 bases in the middle. The CDR3 runs 17 residues. Germline V gives CDR1 SGHVS, CDR2 FQNEAQ. The DNA for the CDR3 is TGTGCCAGCAGCTTATCGGTCGCGGCCGCAACTAATGAAAAACTGTTTTTT. This sequence encodes CASSLSVAAATNEKLFF.

The chain combines TRBV2 with TRBJ2-2; D ambiguous. From germline, CDR1 is SNHLY and CDR2 FYNNEI. Trimming shortened V by 1 base and J by 6 bases, and 12 bases separated the two germline ends. The CDR3 has 15 amino acids. The CDR3 sequence: CASSEVPASAGELFF. The CDR3 DNA is TGTGCCAGCAGTGAAGTCCCGGCCTCCGCCGGGGAGCTGTTTTTT.

The rearrangement links TRBV7-9 to TRBJ1-1; possibly TRBD1 for D (6 bases). CDR1 is SEHNR and CDR2 is FQNEAQ in the germline V gene (reference sequence). Deletions cut 1 base from V and 4 bases from J, with 13 bases between. This CDR3 contains 15 residues. The CDR3 sequence: CASSLEAGAGTEAFF. The CDR3 DNA follows: TGTGCCAGCAGCTTAGAGGCAGGGGCGGGCACTGAAGCTTTCTTT. Full variable domain (remainder filled in from reference TRBV7-9 and TRBJ1-1): DTGVSQNPRHKITKRGQNVTFRCDPISEHNRLYWYRQTLGQGPEFLTYFQNEAQLEKSRLLSDRFSAERPKGSFSTLEIQRTEQGDSAMYLCASSLEAGAGTEAFFGQGTRLTVV.

The rearrangement uses TRBV4-3 and TRBJ2-5, with D unresolved. The J call could be wrong; TRBJ2-7 is a better fit for the DNA end. The CDR3 is made up of 17 amino acids. Germline loops: CDR1 LGHNA, CDR2 YSLEER. The CDR3 region has the DNA TGCGCCAGCAGCCAAGATTTTCCGGGTTCGGGCTCCTACGAGCAGTACTTC. The encoded protein is CASSQDFPGSGSYEQYF.